This T cell receptor beta chain stems from a study of T cell responses to AZD1222 COVID-19 vaccine. Per the germline V gene, CDR1 is SEHNR and CDR2 is FQNEAQ (reference sequence). This CDR3 is built from 15 residues. Trimming took 5 bases from V and 2 from J, leaving 16 bases between them. Broader study findings: Clonal diversity may have been underestimated in mostly white British donors. At study baseline, merely roughly 6 AZD1222 recipients were seropositive. Dominant at 160-218 and 743-854, vaccine-associated CD4 TCRs also spanned spike.

A remark on this clone: The antigen is undetermined.

Measured with immunoSEQ multiplex PCR; TCRdb has only the in-frame clones, and not every one. The table records 150,000 or so clones, around 93% of them present only once. This chain uses TRBV7-9 with TRBJ2-7; D is perhaps TRBD2 (6 bases). Sample: peripheral blood, taken 28 days after the second AZD1222 dose. This receptor was taken from an adult who received the AZD1222 COVID-19 vaccine. Here the CDR3 DNA reads TGTGCCAGCAGCCTCCCAGTTGGGGGGACCTACGAGCAGTACTTC. Translation gives CASSLPVGGTYEQYF.